This TCR beta chain comes out of a study of regulatory T cells in long-lasting Graves disease. Arm-PCR of CDR3 regions and iRepertoire HTBI primers were used to build TCR beta libraries. Each CDR3 protein is one row after TCRdb ran MiXCR on the multiplex PCR reads. This table has roughly 450,000 distinct CDR3 sequences, around a fifth appearing once. This CDR3 spans 17 amino acids. V shed 0 bases and J shed 0 bases, with 11 bases lying between them. Germline V gives CDR1 MNHEY, CDR2 SVGEGT. Time point noted: persistent/refractory GD, antithyroid drugs over 5 years with positive TRAb. From PBMCs, RNA was extracted and then used to make the TCR library. Patients came through an endocrinology department, and that department was in Xi'an, China. This clonotype was recorded a few times.

This specimen was peripheral blood mononuclear cells (PBMCs), taken when the disease was refractory, from a patient treated with antithyroid drugs. The V and J genes are TRBV6-2 or TRBV6-3 and TRBJ2-2; D possibly corresponds to TRBD2 (6 bases). The clonotype comes from a female donor with Graves disease. The CDR3 DNA follows: TGTGCCAGCAGTTACTCCGCCGGGGGTTCGAACACCGGGGAGCTGTTTTTT. This codes for CASSYSAGGSNTGELFF.